This TCR beta chain appears in the sequencing data of a study of blood T cell repertoires in COVID-19. Across the whole study: Samples came from the United States, Italy and Spain, spanning acute and convalescent COVID-19. T cells, B-cell-depleted T cells, or PBMCs provided the cDNA or gDNA that served as material.

Germline values: CDR1 SGHRS, CDR2 YFSETQ. The CDR3 is 16 residues long. The trim removed 0 bases at V and 5 bases at J, leaving 7 bases unmatched. Authors' data handling: Reference gene primer amplification yielded estimated nucleated cell counts. Clones were sequenced by immunoSEQ multiplex PCR, and TCRdb holds only the in-frame ones, with some missing. The V and J calls and clone size come from that table; D and trimming were worked out from the DNA. The sample lists approximately 180,000 clones; about 87% were seen once. The V gene is TRBV5-1, the J gene TRBJ2-5; 10 bases align to TRBD1. The sample consisted of peripheral blood. This receptor was taken from a woman aged 45-59 years with acute or convalescent COVID-19. DNA for the CDR3: TGCGCCAGCAGCTTGGCCGGGACAGGGGATTGGGAGACCCAGTACTTC. Its protein product is CASSLAGTGDWETQYF.